Shown below are 17 T cell receptor beta chains from a single sample sequenced in a study of T cell responses to AZD1222 COVID-19 vaccine. Assay used: immunoSEQ multiplex PCR; TCRdb lists only in-frame clones, some missing. Of some 200,000 clones in the sample, 80% to 95% are singletons; the top ten hold nearly 3.5%. The sample here was peripheral blood, taken 28 days after the second AZD1222 dose. The origin of the receptors is an adult who received the AZD1222 COVID-19 vaccine.

J is TRBJ1-2 and V is TRBV28; D remains unclear. Trimming left V 5 bases short and J 7 bases short, with 14 bases between. The CDR3 has 13 residues. In germline, CDR1 is MDHEN, CDR2 SYDVKM. The CDR3 protein is CASSQTGSRGYTF. CDR3 nucleotides: TGTGCCAGCAGTCAGACGGGGTCTCGTGGCTACACCTTC.

The chain employs TRBV6-2 or TRBV6-3 and TRBJ1-5, with D hard to call. Per the germline V gene, CDR1 is MNHEY and CDR2 is SVGEGT. The V and J ends lost 5 bases and 3 bases respectively, with 14 bases between them. The CDR3 spans 15 residues. The CDR3: CASSPHPNYNQPQHF. CDR3 nucleotides: TGTGCCAGCAGTCCCCACCCGAATTACAATCAGCCCCAGCATTTT.

This chain connects TRBV9 to TRBJ2-1, with TRBD2 matching over 12 bases. Germline trimming cut 2 bases from V and 7 bases from J; bases unmatched to any gene: 7. This CDR3 contains 16 residues. Germline CDR1 SGDLS, CDR2 YYNGEE. CDR3 protein: CASSVGTSGRGNEQFF. The CDR3 DNA reads TGTGCCAGCAGCGTGGGGACTAGCGGGCGGGGGAATGAGCAGTTCTTC. The full variable domain, with the rest looked up from reference TRBV9 and TRBJ2-1, is DSGVTQTPKHLITATGQRVTLRCSPRSGDLSVYWYQQSLDQGLQFLIQYYNGEERAKGNILERFSAQQFPDLHSELNLSSLELGDSALYFCASSVGTSGRGNEQFFGPGTRLTVL.

Turning to this clone: Other DNA sequences in the sample encode the same CDR3. The chain is built from TRBV27 and TRBJ1-2; D gene unclear. V shed 3 bases and J shed 2 bases, with 7 bases lying between them. Germline-derived CDR1 and CDR2 are MNHEY and SMNVEV (reference sequence). The length of the CDR3 is 13 residues. The CDR3 DNA reads TGTGCCAGCAGTTTGGGGAGAAACTATGGCTACACCTTC. It specifies CASSLGRNYGYTF.

The J gene is TRBJ2-2, the V gene TRBV9; D ambiguous. Germline V gene sequence: CDR1 SGDLS, CDR2 YYNGEE. This CDR3 comprises 15 residues. Trimming left V 0 bases short and J 1 base short, with 7 bases between. CDR3 amino acids: CASSVGGMNTGELFF. CDR3 DNA: TGTGCCAGCAGCGTAGGCGGCATGAACACCGGGGAGCTGTTTTTT.

The V gene is TRBV5-1, the J gene TRBJ2-5, with D possibly TRBD2 on 6 matching bases. Trimming left V 0 bases short and J 2 bases short, with 11 bases between. The CDR3 sequence is 15 residues long. Germline CDR1 is SGHRS and CDR2 is YFSETQ. In DNA form, the CDR3 reads TGCGCCAGCAGCTTGGTCGCTAGCGCTCAAGAGACCCAGTACTTC. Its translation: CASSLVASAQETQYF.

The chain has TRBV25-1 and TRBJ2-7, with TRBD2 matching over 15 bases. The CDR3 covers 17 residues. J gave up 7 bases and V 2 bases, and 9 bases lay outside the gene matches. The germline CDR1 and CDR2 sequences are MGHDK and SYGVNS. DNA of the CDR3: TGTGCCAGCAGTGAAGTTGGGACTAGCGGGAGGTCGGGAGAGCAGTACTTC. Encoded protein: CASSEVGTSGRSGEQYF.

The V call is TRBV6-5, the J call TRBJ1-5, with D maybe TRBD1 (6 bases). CDR3 length: 13 amino acids. Trimming took off 2 bases at V and 10 bases at J, with 12 bases between the two ends. Germline CDR1 is MNHEY and CDR2 is SVGAGI. The CDR3 spells CASSYGNRAPQHF. The CDR3 region has the DNA TGTGCCAGCAGTTACGGGAACAGGGCTCCCCAGCATTTT.

The gene calls are TRBV5-3 and TRBJ2-2; maybe TRBD2 (6 bases). TRBV5-3 is classed as an ORF, of uncertain function. V was trimmed by 1 base and J by 4 bases, leaving 11 bases between them. The CDR3 is made up of 15 amino acids. For the CDR3, the DNA is TGTGCCAGAAGCTTGCTCGGGAGTGGCACCGGGGAGCTGTTTTTT. Protein sequence: CARSLLGSGTGELFF.

This chain joins TRBV3-1 (or the pseudogene TRBV3-2) and TRBJ2-5; no clear D. The CDR3 totals 12 residues. V was pared by 1 base and J by 6 bases, with 6 bases between. Germline values: CDR1 LGHDT, CDR2 YNNKEL (reference sequence). The chain's CDR3 is CASSQVSQTQYF. CDR3 nucleotide sequence: TGTGCCAGCAGCCAAGTGAGCCAGACCCAGTACTTC.

This sequence joins TRBV28 and TRBJ2-2; D call uncertain. V shed 5 bases and J shed 6 bases, with 19 bases lying between them. Germline V gene sequence: CDR1 MDHEN, CDR2 SYDVKM. There are 16 residues in the CDR3. The CDR3: CASSPRTTTRAGELFF. In nucleotides, the CDR3 is TGTGCCAGCAGTCCCCGTACTACAACAAGGGCCGGGGAGCTGTTTTTT.

V usage is TRBV6-5 and J usage is TRBJ2-7; D is undetermined. The CDR3 covers 13 residues. Germline CDR1 and CDR2: MNHEY and SVGAGI. V shed 0 bases and J shed 3 bases, with 6 bases lying between them. CDR3 DNA sequence: TGTGCCAGCAGTTACTCGTCTTTCTACGAGCAGTACTTC. Encoded protein: CASSYSSFYEQYF.

This rearrangement joins TRBV7-2 to TRBJ1-4; 7 positions agree with TRBD1. The CDR3 is 14 residues long. Trimming at V came to 5 bases and at J to 6 bases, leaving 6 bases not matched to a gene. Per the germline V gene, CDR1 is SGHTA and CDR2 is FQGNSA. The CDR3 protein is CASSLRTGDEKLFF. In nucleotides, the CDR3 is TGTGCCAGCAGCCTGCGGACAGGAGATGAAAAACTGTTTTTT.

J is TRBJ1-4 and V is TRBV19; D perhaps matches TRBD1 (6 bases). CDR3 length: 15 residues. The germline V gene encodes CDR1 LNHDA and CDR2 SQIVND (reference sequence). The V end lost 5 bases, the J end lost 3 bases, and 13 bases lay between the germline ends. CDR3 coding DNA: TGTGCCAGTAGTTTCCCAGGGGAAGCTAATGAAAAACTGTTTTTT. Amino acids: CASSFPGEANEKLFF.

This chain links TRBV2 with TRBJ1-1, with 12 nucleotides matching TRBD1. This CDR3 comprises 15 residues. Looked up from germline, CDR1 is SNHLY and CDR2 is FYNNEI. J was trimmed by 12 bases and V by 8 bases; bases with no gene match: 16. The CDR3 sequence is CASEEGQGAWRGTFF. CDR3 nucleotides: TGTGCCAGCGAAGAGGGACAGGGGGCGTGGAGGGGGACTTTCTTT.

The chain recombines TRBV23-1 with TRBJ2-7; no clear D gene. TRBV23-1 is labeled an ORF, and its function is uncertain. Deletions cut 0 bases from V and 5 bases from J, with 17 bases between. The CDR3 is 16 amino acids. CDR3 in amino acids: CASSQSVPGTIHEQYF. The CDR3 nucleotides are TGCGCCAGCAGTCAATCAGTCCCCGGAACGATTCACGAGCAGTACTTC.

The sample holds one count of this clone. The genes are TRBV12-5 and TRBJ2-1; D is unclear. This CDR3 is 12 amino acids long. Trimming removed 6 bases at V and 3 bases at J, with 6 bases between. Germline CDR1 and CDR2: LGHNT and FRNRAP. CDR3 in amino acids: CASGLHYNEQFF. Written as DNA, the CDR3 is TGTGCTAGTGGACTACACTACAATGAGCAGTTCTTC.